Listed here is a single T cell receptor (beta chain). Its antigen is as yet unknown. The data were taken from a study of T cells in Graves' hyperthyroidism and ophthalmopathy. Study details: Before treatment of any kind, peripheral blood was taken at initial diagnosis. Regarding the study as a whole: Patients with ophthalmopathy were separated from those with stable hyperthyroidism by a 13 V-J model.

TCR beta CDR3 region amplification was performed from RNA transcripts. In the first-round RT-PCR of the TCR CDR3, the HTBI primer set was used. TCRdb called the multiplex PCR reads again in MiXCR, with one record for every CDR3 protein. The data show nearly 250,000 distinct CDR3 sequences, approximately 16% seen once. Germline values: CDR1 MGHRA, CDR2 YSYEKL. Deletions cut 0 bases from V and 0 bases from J, with 11 bases between. CDR3 length equals 17 residues. Duration under 3 months, a NOSPECS grade of at least 4, and a Clinical Activity Score of at least 3 characterized the ophthalmopathy patients.

The receptor was isolated from a woman under 30 with Graves' ophthalmopathy. The rearrangement joins TRBV4-1 to TRBJ1-4; no clear D gene. Sequenced input: blood. The CDR3 protein is CASSQDRHQTTNEKLFF. CDR3 nucleotides: TGCGCCAGCAGCCAAGATCGCCATCAAACAACTAATGAAAAACTGTTTTTT.